The 28 T cell receptor beta chains below were found in one sample sequenced in a study of Ad26.COV2.S vaccination and SARS-CoV-2 variants. Treatment meaning: around 19 received Ad26.COV2.S at low or high dose, single or two shots; five or six received placebo; per-sample allocation not given. Sampling was done on day 63 after the first vaccine or placebo injection. The table came from immunoSEQ multiplex PCR; TCRdb's copy has only in-frame clones and leaves some out. The table lists a few hundred thousand clones, around 92% of them singletons. Here the sequenced sample was peripheral blood, taken in a trial of Ad26.COV2.S vaccine versus placebo. These receptors all stem from a person between 18 and 65 years old who received the Ad26.COV2.S COVID-19 vaccine or a placebo.

The V gene is TRBV28, the J gene TRBJ1-6; D gene uncertain. Germline V lookup: CDR1 MDHEN, CDR2 SYDVKM. V lost 2 bases to trimming and J lost 7 bases, with 6 bases between them. This CDR3 has 13 amino acids. The CDR3 reads CASSLPTNSPLHF. DNA for the CDR3: TGTGCCAGCAGTTTACCGACCAATTCACCCCTCCACTTT.

This clone was detected once. The rearrangement joins TRBV2 to TRBJ2-5; 11 bases are shared with TRBD2. V lost 4 bases, J lost 4 bases, and 14 bases stayed unmatched. This CDR3 has 18 residues. Germline lookup yields CDR1 SNHLY and CDR2 FYNNEI. CDR3 in DNA: TGTGCCAGCAGTGGGGGGAGACTAGCGGGGAGCCACTTAGAGACCCAGTACTTC. Translated, it gives CASSGGRLAGSHLETQYF. Combining the CDR3 with reference TRBV2 and TRBJ2-5 gives the whole variable domain EPEVTQTPSHQVTQMGQEVILRCVPISNHLYFYWYRQILGQKVEFLVSFYNNEISEKSEIFDDQFSVERPDGSNFTLKIRSTKLEDSAMYFCASSGGRLAGSHLETQYFGPGTRLLVL.

The CDR3 DNA is TGCAGTGCTGGTCGGGGCAACGAGCAGTACTTC. Translated: CSAGRGNEQYF. The chain combines TRBV20-1 with TRBJ2-7; D could derive from TRBD1 or TRBD2 (5 bases each). CDR1 and CDR2 (germline): DFQATT, SNEGSKA (reference sequence). CDR3 length equals 11 residues. V was cut by 5 bases and J by 5 bases, with 10 bases left in between.

V and J are TRBV6-5 and TRBJ2-5, with D perhaps TRBD1 (6 bases). This CDR3 has 15 amino acids. The germline V gene encodes CDR1 MNHEY and CDR2 SVGAGI. V shed 2 bases and J shed 0 bases, with 10 bases lying between them. As DNA, the CDR3 is TGTGCCAGCAGTTACGTCCAGGGGAACCAAGAGACCCAGTACTTC. Its protein product is CASSYVQGNQETQYF.

The DNA for the CDR3 is TGTGCCAGCAGCTCAATTAGCTTACGGGACAGGGAGGGTAGCCTGTTTTTT. Amino acid sequence: CASSSISLRDREGSLFF. The chain recombines TRBV7-8 with TRBJ1-4, with TRBD1 matching 9 bases. V lost 4 bases and J lost 14; bases outside the gene matches: 20. Germline V gene data show CDR1 as SGHVS and CDR2 as FQNEAQ. The CDR3 is made up of 17 amino acids.

This chain uses TRBV11-2 with TRBJ2-3; 13 bases line up with TRBD2. Trimming cost V 5 bases and J 4 bases; bases outside gene matches: 6. The germline V gene encodes CDR1 SGHAT and CDR2 FQNNGV. The CDR3 consists of 16 residues. DNA for the CDR3: TGTGCCAGCAGCCCCGGAACTAGCGGGGGGGCAGATACGCAGTATTTT. It is translated as CASSPGTSGGADTQYF.

The rearrangement joins TRBV25-1 to TRBJ2-7, with D unclear. Between the trimmed V and J ends, which lost 3 bases and 5 bases, there was a span of 8 bases. The CDR3 contains 12 residues. Germline values: CDR1 MGHDK, CDR2 SYGVNS. The DNA of the CDR3 is TGTGCCAGCAGTGACCGGGCAGACGAGCAGTACTTC. Its protein is CASSDRADEQYF.

The gene calls are TRBV29-1 and TRBJ2-7; 11 bases are shared with TRBD1. This CDR3 has 12 residues. Germline values: CDR1 SQVTM, CDR2 ANQGSEA. V lost 7 bases, J lost 4 bases, and 3 bases stayed unmatched. The CDR3 sequence is CSAGTGGYEQYF. The CDR3 DNA reads as TGCAGCGCCGGGACAGGGGGGTACGAGCAGTACTTC.

The chain joins TRBV27 to TRBJ1-2; 9 positions agree with TRBD1. Germline trimming cut 5 bases from V and 4 bases from J; bases unmatched to any gene: 8. CDR1 and CDR2 (germline): MNHEY, SMNVEV (reference sequence). The CDR3 runs to 15 residues. This CDR3 is CASSLGQGRTYGYTF. The CDR3 bases are TGTGCCAGCAGTCTAGGACAGGGGCGGACCTATGGCTACACCTTC.

The chain has TRBV7-9 and TRBJ1-2; 10 bases are a match to TRBD1. V lost 5 bases, J lost 2 bases, and 5 bases stayed unmatched. Germline-derived CDR1 and CDR2 are SEHNR and FQNEAQ (reference sequence). The CDR3 totals 15 residues. CDR3 sequence: CASSEKTGGNYGYTF. In DNA form, the CDR3 reads TGTGCCAGCAGCGAAAAGACAGGGGGCAACTATGGCTACACCTTC.

This sequence joins TRBV23-1 and TRBJ1-2; D is perhaps TRBD1 (5 bases). TRBV23-1 is an ORF, with its function uncertain. The CDR3 totals 15 residues. V was clipped by 3 bases and J by 3 bases, with 14 bases between them. CDR3 bases: TGCGCCAGCAGTCAGATGGGGCACCAGCACTATGGCTACACCTTC. The encoded protein is CASSQMGHQHYGYTF.

The chain recombines TRBV2 with TRBJ1-4; TRBD1 aligns across 11 bases. This CDR3 is 14 amino acids long. Germline lookup yields CDR1 SNHLY and CDR2 FYNNEI. J gave up 8 bases and V 6 bases, and 5 bases lay outside the gene matches. CDR3 DNA: TGTGCCAGCAGAAGGGGACAGGGGGAGGAAAAACTGTTTTTT. This codes for CASRRGQGEEKLFF.

This chain joins TRBV29-1 and TRBJ1-2; D is uncertain. Germline V lookup: CDR1 SQVTM, CDR2 ANQGSEA. The CDR3 loop spans 11 amino acids. The V and J ends lost 8 bases and 4 bases respectively, with 11 bases between them. CDR3 sequence: CSSNWGYGYTF. The CDR3 nucleotides are TGCAGCAGCAATTGGGGCTATGGCTACACCTTC.

The V call is TRBV7-6, the J call TRBJ1-2; D might be TRBD1 (6 bases). Trimming cost V 5 bases and J 8 bases, with 21 bases left between them. CDR3 length equals 15 residues. CDR1 SGHVS and CDR2 FNYEAQ come from the germline V gene. The CDR3 sequence: CASSLYPAGAEGYTF. CDR3 nucleotides: TGTGCCAGCAGCCTCTATCCCGCGGGGGCTGAGGGCTACACCTTC.

V and J are TRBV2 and TRBJ2-1; D gene unclear. Germline lookup yields CDR1 SNHLY and CDR2 FYNNEI. V dropped 4 bases and J dropped 5 bases, with 9 bases sitting between them. CDR3 length equals 13 residues. CDR3 DNA sequence: TGTGCCAGCAGTGTAAAAGGTAACAATGAGCAGTTCTTC. Its translation is CASSVKGNNEQFF.

This chain uses TRBV19 with TRBJ2-1; tentatively, D is TRBD1 (6 bases). CDR1 and CDR2 (germline): LNHDA, SQIVND (reference sequence). With 2 bases removed from V and 2 bases from J, the gap between germline ends came to 25 bases. This CDR3 is 20 amino acids long. The CDR3 sequence is CASSIRFRGSRLTTYNEQFF. The CDR3 nucleotides read TGTGCCAGTAGTATAAGGTTTAGGGGGTCACGACTTACCACCTACAATGAGCAGTTCTTC.

In the case of this clone: This sample also contains other DNA sequences that code for the same CDR3. The chain links TRBV5-1 to TRBJ1-1; D possibly corresponds to TRBD1 (5 bases). The germline CDR1 and CDR2 sequences are SGHRS and YFSETQ. There are 14 residues in the CDR3. Deletions cut 3 bases from V and 0 bases from J, with 9 bases between. The CDR3 coding sequence is TGCGCCAGCAGCTCGCAGGGACTGAACACTGAAGCTTTCTTT. It specifies CASSSQGLNTEAFF.

V usage is TRBV19 and J usage is TRBJ1-5; 8 bases are a match to TRBD1. Trimming took 5 bases from V and 7 from J; bases not matched to a gene: 4. The germline V gene has CDR1 LNHDA and CDR2 SQIVND (reference sequence). The CDR3 contains 13 residues. The CDR3 spells CASSQGARQPQHF. The DNA for the CDR3 is TGTGCCAGTAGTCAGGGGGCCAGGCAGCCCCAGCATTTT.

V gene TRBV9 combines with J gene TRBJ1-6; the D is unclear. CDR1 is SGDLS, CDR2 YYNGEE, per germline. Trimming took 3 bases from V and 6 from J, leaving 13 bases between them. The CDR3 has 15 residues. The CDR3 sequence is CASSEGRVGNSPLHF. CDR3 nucleotides: TGTGCCAGCAGCGAAGGAAGGGTTGGTAATTCACCCCTCCACTTT.

This chain connects TRBV5-6 to TRBJ1-1; D is uncertain. The CDR3 loop spans 14 amino acids. The V gene lost 0 bases and the J gene lost 0 bases, with 6 bases spanning the gap. CDR1 and CDR2 (germline): SGHDT, YYEEEE. CDR3 in amino acids: CASSLGQVNTEAFF. DNA for the CDR3: TGTGCCAGCAGCTTGGGGCAGGTGAACACTGAAGCTTTCTTT. The whole variable domain, filled in from reference TRBV5-6 and TRBJ1-1, reads DAGVTQSPTHLIKTRGQQVTLRCSPKSGHDTVSWYQQALGQGPQFIFQYYEEEERQRGNFPDRFSGHQFPNYSSELNVNALLLGDSALYLCASSLGQVNTEAFFGQGTRLTVV.

The chain carries TRBV2 and TRBJ2-3, with D possibly being TRBD2 (7 bases). Trimming removed 8 bases from V and 1 base from J, with 16 bases in between. CDR1 is SNHLY and CDR2 is FYNNEI in the germline V gene. This CDR3 is 15 amino acids long. The CDR3 coding sequence is TGTGCCAGCGGGGGGGCTAACCGCGGCACAGATACGCAGTATTTT. Translation gives CASGGANRGTDTQYF.

The chain carries TRBV9 and TRBJ2-1; 10 bases agree with TRBD2. In germline, CDR1 is SGDLS, CDR2 YYNGEE. Germline trimming cut 5 bases from V and 9 bases from J; bases unmatched to any gene: 8. The CDR3 has 14 residues. CDR3 region: CASSKSGGAAEQFF. CDR3 coding DNA: TGTGCCAGCAGTAAAAGCGGGGGGGCCGCTGAGCAGTTCTTC.

This chain uses TRBV27 with TRBJ1-1, with 8 bases aligning to TRBD1. V lost 4 bases to trimming and J lost 11 bases; unmatched junction nucleotides: 9. Germline values: CDR1 MNHEY, CDR2 SMNVEV (reference sequence). The CDR3 extends over 13 amino acids. Written as DNA, the CDR3 is TGTGCCAGCAGTTCCCGGGACAGGAGCATGGCTTTCTTT. Its translation is CASSSRDRSMAFF.

A single count supports this clone. The CDR3 sequence: CASSPNRGEQYF. The CDR3 DNA follows: TGTGCCAGCTCACCTAACAGGGGCGAGCAGTACTTC. This rearrangement joins TRBV18 to TRBJ2-7, with 7 bases identical to TRBD1. The CDR3 spans 12 residues. The ends lost 3 bases at V and 6 bases at J; junction bases unmatched: 2. Per the germline V gene, CDR1 is KGHSH and CDR2 is LQKENI.

This rearrangement joins TRBV18 to TRBJ2-7, with 10 bases lining up with TRBD2. The CDR3 has 15 residues. Germline lookup yields CDR1 KGHSH and CDR2 LQKENI. The V gene end was trimmed by 6 bases and the J gene end by 7 bases; junction bases not matched to a gene: 12. The CDR3, as DNA: TGTGCCAGCTCCCCAACGGCACTAGCGGGGAGGGAGCAGTACTTC. As protein: CASSPTALAGREQYF.

This sequence joins TRBV27 and TRBJ1-1, with D tentatively TRBD1 (5 bases). This CDR3 contains 12 residues. The ends were cut back, 1 base at V and 6 bases at J, with 6 bases in the middle. CDR1 and CDR2 from the germline V gene are MNHEY and SMNVEV (reference sequence). The CDR3 loop reads CASSLLGAEAFF. The CDR3 DNA reads as TGTGCCAGCAGTTTATTGGGGGCTGAAGCTTTCTTT.

The chain recombines TRBV18 with TRBJ1-1; D is ambiguous. Germline V gene lookup returns CDR1 KGHSH and CDR2 LQKENI. V was pared by 3 bases and J by 4 bases, with 9 bases between. This CDR3 is 13 amino acids long. CDR3 protein: CASSPPGVTEAFF. CDR3 bases: TGTGCCAGCTCACCTCCGGGAGTCACTGAAGCTTTCTTT.

The rearrangement links TRBV2 to TRBJ2-1; D is perhaps TRBD2 (6 bases). Germline CDR1 is SNHLY and CDR2 is FYNNEI. This CDR3 is built from 12 residues. With 3 bases removed from V and 9 bases from J, the gap between germline ends came to 9 bases. As DNA, the CDR3 is TGTGCCAGCAGTGAGGGGGGTAGTGAGCAGTTCTTC. It specifies CASSEGGSEQFF.